This entry concerns a single T cell receptor beta chain. Its antigen is undetermined. The data were taken from a study of OX40 agonist ivuxolimab in advanced cancers. Germline CDR1 reads SGHAT; CDR2 reads FQNNGV. V was pared by 5 bases and J by 4 bases, with 4 bases of the junction left unmatched. The CDR3 contains 14 residues. Study results and caveats: The study observed clonal expansion of CD4+ and CD8+ blood T cells by week 6 at 0.1 to 3.0 mg/kg. Partial responders receiving 0.1-3.0 mg/kg showed among the lowest clonal expansion.

The table came from immunoSEQ multiplex PCR; TCRdb's copy has only in-frame clones and leaves some out. The data contain fewer than 90,000 clones, roughly 91% of them singletons. V gene TRBV11-2 combines with J gene TRBJ2-5, with TRBD1 matching 10 bases. The specimen comprised CD4+ or CD8+ T cells sorted from blood, sampled in a trial of the OX40 agonist ivuxolimab. The source is an adult with an advanced solid tumor such as melanoma, head and neck, liver or kidney cancer. Here the CDR3 reads CASSDRGLGETQYF. The CDR3 bases are TGTGCCAGCAGCGACAGGGGGCTGGGAGAGACCCAGTACTTC.